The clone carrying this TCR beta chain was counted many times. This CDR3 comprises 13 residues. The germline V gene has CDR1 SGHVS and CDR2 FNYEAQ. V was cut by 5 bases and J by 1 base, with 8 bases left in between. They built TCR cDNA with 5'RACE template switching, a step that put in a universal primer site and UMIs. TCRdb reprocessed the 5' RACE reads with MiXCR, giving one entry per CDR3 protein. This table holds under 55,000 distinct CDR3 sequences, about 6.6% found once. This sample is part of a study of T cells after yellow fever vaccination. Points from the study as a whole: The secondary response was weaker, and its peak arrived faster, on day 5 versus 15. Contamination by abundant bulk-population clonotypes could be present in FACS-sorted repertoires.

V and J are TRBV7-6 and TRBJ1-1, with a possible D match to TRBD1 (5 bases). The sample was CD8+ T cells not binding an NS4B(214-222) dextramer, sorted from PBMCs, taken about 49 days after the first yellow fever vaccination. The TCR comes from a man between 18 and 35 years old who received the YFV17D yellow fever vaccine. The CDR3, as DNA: TGTGCCAGCAGCCAGGGTACGAACACTGAAGCTTTCTTT. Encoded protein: CASSQGTNTEAFF.